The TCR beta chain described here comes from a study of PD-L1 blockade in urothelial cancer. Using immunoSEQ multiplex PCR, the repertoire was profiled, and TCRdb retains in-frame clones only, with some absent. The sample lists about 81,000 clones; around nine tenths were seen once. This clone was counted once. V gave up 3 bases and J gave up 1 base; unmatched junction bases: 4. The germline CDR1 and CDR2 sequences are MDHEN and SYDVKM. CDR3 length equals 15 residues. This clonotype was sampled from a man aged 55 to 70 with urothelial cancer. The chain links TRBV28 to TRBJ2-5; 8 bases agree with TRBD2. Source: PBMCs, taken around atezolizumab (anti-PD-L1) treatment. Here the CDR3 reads CASSFGGGTQETQYF. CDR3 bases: TGTGCCAGCAGTTTCGGGGGGGGGACCCAAGAGACCCAGTACTTC.